Listed below are T cell receptor beta chains from one sample, sequenced in a study of T cell repertoires in cytomegalovirus infection. Using its own MiXCR run on the reads, TCRdb lists one record per CDR3 protein. The data show 300,000 to 400,000 distinct CDR3 sequences, about 27% seen once. The antigens of these receptors remain unknown. Sequences were derived from cultured PBMCs, sampled from culture after CMV antigen stimulation. These receptors were taken from a human donor in good health (CMV status not recorded). Some clones in this sample may be carry-over from other donors' samples. The CDR3 runs from the conserved cysteine through the conserved F or W. A D gene is named only where the DNA matches it firmly. Size is omitted from some rows. Given values are once, few, many or a class for expanded clones.

cdr3_nt	cdr3_aa	v_call	d_call	j_call	clone_size	cdr3_length
TGCAGCGTTATTGGCAAAGCGGGAGGGCTCAATGAGCAGTTCTTC	CSVIGKAGGLNEQFF	TRBV29-1	TRBD2	TRBJ2-1	once	15
TGTGCCAGCAGCCCCAGGGTAGGGGGCGACTATGGCTACACCTTC	CASSPRVGGDYGYTF	TRBV6-5	TRBD1	TRBJ1-2	-	15
TGTGCCAGCGCTCCCCGGGGGCCCGGGGAGCTGTTTTTT	CASAPRGPGELFF	TRBV6-2/TRBV6-3	-	TRBJ2-2	few	13
TGTGCCAGCAGCTTAGCTCGGGGACAGAGCACAGATACGCAGTATTTT	CASSLARGQSTDTQYF	TRBV7-6	TRBD1	TRBJ2-3	many	16
TGTGCCATCAGTGATCCGGGACTATCGGGCGAGACCCAGTACTTC	CAISDPGLSGETQYF	TRBV10-3	TRBD2	TRBJ2-5	few	15
TGTGCCAGCAGCTTTGACAGGGGATGGGGGGAGCTGTTTTTT	CASSFDRGWGELFF	TRBV11-2	TRBD1	TRBJ2-2	few	14
TGTGCCAGCAGTGTCTTGGGAAATCAGCCCCAGCATTTT	CASSVLGNQPQHF	TRBV2	-	TRBJ1-5	many	13
TGTGCCAGCAGCTCCCAAGGGGGTCGGGGTTCACCCCTCCACTTT	CASSSQGGRGSPLHF	TRBV7-9	-	TRBJ1-6	few	15
TGTGCTAGTGGTTTGTTGGGCCGGTATCAGCCCCAGCATTTT	CASGLLGRYQPQHF	TRBV12-5	-	TRBJ1-5	-	14
TGTGCCAGCAGTTTATCGGAACCCTCCTACGAGCAGTACTTC	CASSLSEPSYEQYF	TRBV27	-	TRBJ2-7	few	14
TGTGCCTCCAGAAGGGGACAAACAGGGGGCAGAAACACCATATATTTT	CASRRGQTGGRNTIYF	TRBV6-1	TRBD1	TRBJ1-3	-	16
TGTGCCAGCAGCTTAAGCCGCGGGGTCCGCCAGCCCCAGCATTTT	CASSLSRGVRQPQHF	TRBV7-8	-	TRBJ1-5	few	15
TGTGCCAGCAGCCCCACGCGGGGCACTGAAGCTTTCTTT	CASSPTRGTEAFF	TRBV11-2	-	TRBJ1-1	few	13
TGTGCCAGCAGACCTACAGGGAGAGTGGACGAGCAGTACTTC	CASRPTGRVDEQYF	TRBV6-6	-	TRBJ2-7	-	14
TGTGCCAGCAGCTGGACAGGCGAGCTCAACTATGGCTACACCTTC	CASSWTGELNYGYTF	TRBV7-2	TRBD1	TRBJ1-2	many	15
TGTGCCAGCGCTAGGGGAGCAGGACCCATGAACACTGAAGCTTTCTTT	CASARGAGPMNTEAFF	TRBV7-6	-	TRBJ1-1	-	16
TGCAGTGCTGGGGCTAATAATTCACCCCTCCACTTT	CSAGANNSPLHF	TRBV20-1	-	TRBJ1-6	-	12
TGTGCCAGCACTCCCGGGACCCTCGTCTATGAGCAGTACTTC	CASTPGTLVYEQYF	TRBV6-6	-	TRBJ2-7	few	14
TGCGCCAGCAGCCAGAGGACAGTTGCAACTAATGAAAAACTGTTTTTT	CASSQRTVATNEKLFF	TRBV4-1	-	TRBJ1-4	-	16
TGTGCCAGCAGTTCCGATCTCCCCAATGAGCAGTTCTTC	CASSSDLPNEQFF	TRBV7-2	-	TRBJ2-1	-	13
TGTGCCAGCAGCTTATCGTCGCAGTGGCCAGACGAAGCTTTCTTT	CASSLSSQWPDEAFF	TRBV7-2	-	TRBJ1-1	-	15
TGTGCCAGCAGCTCGTGGGGGGCACGACTCTCTGGAAACACCATATATTTT	CASSSWGARLSGNTIYF	TRBV7-6	-	TRBJ1-3	-	17
TGTGCCAGCAGTGTAGGTGGTGCGTCCGATACGCAGTATTTT	CASSVGGASDTQYF	TRBV6-1	-	TRBJ2-3	many	14
TGTGCCAGCAGCTTAGTGCGGACTAGCGACTACAATGAGCAGTTCTTC	CASSLVRTSDYNEQFF	TRBV11-1	TRBD2	TRBJ2-1	many	16
TGTGCTAGTGGTCCTGGACAGGGGGCGCGAGAGACCCAGTACTTC	CASGPGQGARETQYF	TRBV12-5	TRBD1	TRBJ2-5	few	15
TGTGCCAGCAGTTTTGTGGGGGAAGAGACCCAGTACTTC	CASSFVGEETQYF	TRBV27	-	TRBJ2-5	few	13
TGTGCCAGCAGAGAAGGGAGGGTGAGCACTGAAGCTTTCTTT	CASREGRVSTEAFF	TRBV28	-	TRBJ1-1	-	14
TGTGCCAGCAGCCGCTCCTCGGGGACATGGACTGGAAACACCATATATTTT	CASSRSSGTWTGNTIYF	TRBV7-9	-	TRBJ1-3	few	17
TGTGCCAGCAGCTGGAACGGGGATGAAAAACTGTTTTTT	CASSWNGDEKLFF	TRBV11-2	-	TRBJ1-4	few	13
TGTGCCAGCAGTTTTAAGAGGGAGGAACGGACATATGGCTACACCTTC	CASSFKREERTYGYTF	TRBV12-3/TRBV12-4	-	TRBJ1-2	-	16
TGTGCCAGCAGTCTCCCAGGGCTTTATGGCTACACCTTC	CASSLPGLYGYTF	TRBV28	-	TRBJ1-2	-	13
TGCAGTGCTAGGGGATTTTCTTACCTGTACAATGAGCCGTTCTTC	CSARGFSYLYNEPFF	TRBV20-1	-	TRBJ2-1	-	15
TGCAGTGCTAGAGATCTAAGTAGGGGGCAAGAAAATGAGCAGTTCTTC	CSARDLSRGQENEQFF	TRBV20-1	TRBD1	TRBJ2-1	-	16
TGTGCCACCAGCAGAGATTATAGGGGGACGAACACTGAAGCTTTCTTT	CATSRDYRGTNTEAFF	TRBV15	-	TRBJ1-1	-	16
TGTGCCAGCAGCTTACCAGCGGGGGAAATTACTAGCACAGATACGCAGTATTTT	CASSLPAGEITSTDTQYF	TRBV7-6	TRBD2	TRBJ2-3	many	18
TGTGCCAGCAGCTTATCAGGGGGCGGACAGCCCCAGCATTTT	CASSLSGGGQPQHF	TRBV7-9	TRBD1	TRBJ1-5	-	14
TGCAGTGCCTACCTTGCGGGGGGCACCTACGAGCAGTACTTC	CSAYLAGGTYEQYF	TRBV20-1	TRBD2	TRBJ2-7	-	14
TGCAGTCCCGGGGGGGGAACCCAAGAGACCCAGTACTTC	CSPGGGTQETQYF	TRBV20-1	TRBD2	TRBJ2-5	-	13
TGCAGTGCTGCAGGGGTAGGAGAGACCCAGTACTTC	CSAAGVGETQYF	TRBV20-1	-	TRBJ2-5	-	12
TGCAGTGCTAGAGATCTGAGAGAAGGGTATGAGCAGTTCTTC	CSARDLREGYEQFF	TRBV20-1	-	TRBJ2-1	-	14
TGTGCCAGCAGTCCCCTGGGGCGGGGGAACACCGGGGAGCTGTTTTTT	CASSPLGRGNTGELFF	TRBV12-3/TRBV12-4	-	TRBJ2-2	once	16
TGTGCCAGCAGCTTAGTTCAGGGCCTCTGGACTGAAGCTTTCTTT	CASSLVQGLWTEAFF	TRBV7-9	-	TRBJ1-1	-	15
TGTGCCAGCAGTGAAAGCCTGGGGACTCAGCCCCAGCATTTT	CASSESLGTQPQHF	TRBV2	-	TRBJ1-5	-	14
TGTGCCAGCAGCTTCCCGTCCGGCTCCTACGAGCAGTACTTC	CASSFPSGSYEQYF	TRBV7-8	-	TRBJ2-7	-	14
TGCAGTGCTAGAGATCCTAGGATGGCAGATACGCAGTATTTT	CSARDPRMADTQYF	TRBV20-1	-	TRBJ2-3	-	14
TGTGCCAGCAGCCCCGACCTGGGACTCGAGGCCAATGAGCAGTTCTTC	CASSPDLGLEANEQFF	TRBV7-8	-	TRBJ2-1	many	16
TGTGCCATCAGACGGGAGGGCGAAGAGCAGTTCTTC	CAIRREGEEQFF	TRBV10-3	TRBD2	TRBJ2-1	-	12
TGTGCCAGCAGACCCCGGGACCTTTGGCAGCCCCAGCATTTT	CASRPRDLWQPQHF	TRBV6-1	-	TRBJ1-5	-	14
TGTGCCAGCAGCTTGAACAGGGGGACGAAGACCCAGTACTTC	CASSLNRGTKTQYF	TRBV11-3	TRBD1	TRBJ2-5	few	14
TGTGCCAGCAGCCCTGTTGAGCTAGCGGACAATGAGCAGTTCTTC	CASSPVELADNEQFF	TRBV5-4	TRBD2	TRBJ2-1	few	15
TGTGCCAGCAGTTTACGAGGACAGGGGAATCAGCCCCAGCATTTT	CASSLRGQGNQPQHF	TRBV28	TRBD1	TRBJ1-5	-	15
TGTGCCAGCAGCCGGAGGGACAGGGGGTACCAAGAGACCCAGTACTTC	CASSRRDRGYQETQYF	TRBV4-2	TRBD1	TRBJ2-5	few	16
TGTGCCAGCAGCTTAAAACAGGGTGGCACTGAAGCTTTCTTT	CASSLKQGGTEAFF	TRBV7-3	-	TRBJ1-1	many	14
TGTGCCAGCAGCCCAAACATGGGACGGAACTCTGGAAACAGCATATATTTT	CASSPNMGRNSGNSIYF	TRBV4-2	-	TRBJ1-3	few	17
TGTGCCAGCAGTTACCCGGGGAAGAGAACCTACGAGCAGTACTTC	CASSYPGKRTYEQYF	TRBV6-2/TRBV6-3	-	TRBJ2-7	-	15
TGTGCCAGCACTGTGGACAGGAGTGGCTACACCTTC	CASTVDRSGYTF	TRBV12-3/TRBV12-4	TRBD1	TRBJ1-2	many	12
TGTGCCAGCAGCTTAAACGGTTCACCCCTCCACTTT	CASSLNGSPLHF	TRBV7-2	-	TRBJ1-6	many	12
TGCGCCAGCAGCCAAGATCCAGGGAGCTACGAGCAGTACTTC	CASSQDPGSYEQYF	TRBV4-1	-	TRBJ2-7	-	14
TGTGCCAGCGCCCGGGAGACCCCCGGGATACCGACCGGCGAGCAGTACTTC	CASARETPGIPTGEQYF	TRBV2	-	TRBJ2-7	few	17